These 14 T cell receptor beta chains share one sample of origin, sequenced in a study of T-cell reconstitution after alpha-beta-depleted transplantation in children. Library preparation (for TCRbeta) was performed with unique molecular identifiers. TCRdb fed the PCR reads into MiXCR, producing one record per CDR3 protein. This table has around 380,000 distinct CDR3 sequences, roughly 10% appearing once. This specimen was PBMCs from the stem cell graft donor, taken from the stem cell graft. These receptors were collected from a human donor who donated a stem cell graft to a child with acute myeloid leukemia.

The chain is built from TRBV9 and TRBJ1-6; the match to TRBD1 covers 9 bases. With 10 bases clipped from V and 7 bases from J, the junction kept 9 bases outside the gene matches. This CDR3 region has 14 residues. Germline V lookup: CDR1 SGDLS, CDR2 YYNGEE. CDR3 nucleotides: TGTGCCTTCTACCTGGGACAGGGCAATTCACCCCTCCACTTT. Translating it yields CAFYLGQGNSPLHF.

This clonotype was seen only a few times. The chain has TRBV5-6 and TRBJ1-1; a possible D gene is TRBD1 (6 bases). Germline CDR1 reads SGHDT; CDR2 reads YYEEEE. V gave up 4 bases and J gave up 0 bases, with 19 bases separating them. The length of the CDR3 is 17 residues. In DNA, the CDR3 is TGTGCCAGCAGCCCGGAGGGGGGGCCAAGACTGAACACTGAAGCTTTCTTT. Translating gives CASSPEGGPRLNTEAFF. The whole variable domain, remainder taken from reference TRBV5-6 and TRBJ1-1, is DAGVTQSPTHLIKTRGQQVTLRCSPKSGHDTVSWYQQALGQGPQFIFQYYEEEERQRGNFPDRFSGHQFPNYSSELNVNALLLGDSALYLCASSPEGGPRLNTEAFFGQGTRLTVV.

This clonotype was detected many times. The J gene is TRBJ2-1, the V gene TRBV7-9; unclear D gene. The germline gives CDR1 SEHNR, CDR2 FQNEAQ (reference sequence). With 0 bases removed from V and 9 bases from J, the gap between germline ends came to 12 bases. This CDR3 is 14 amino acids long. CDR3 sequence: CASSLAGSFAEQFF. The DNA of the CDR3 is TGTGCCAGCAGCTTAGCCGGTAGTTTCGCTGAGCAGTTCTTC.

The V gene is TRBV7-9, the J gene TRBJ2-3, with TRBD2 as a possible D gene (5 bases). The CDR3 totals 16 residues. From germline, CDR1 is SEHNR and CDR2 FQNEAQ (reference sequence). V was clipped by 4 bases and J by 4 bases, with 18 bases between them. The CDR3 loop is CASSSRASMYADTQYF. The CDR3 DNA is TGTGCCAGCAGCTCGCGGGCCTCCATGTATGCAGATACGCAGTATTTT. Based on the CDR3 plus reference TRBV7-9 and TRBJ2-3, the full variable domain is DTGVSQNPRHKITKRGQNVTFRCDPISEHNRLYWYRQTLGQGPEFLTYFQNEAQLEKSRLLSDRFSAERPKGSFSTLEIQRTEQGDSAMYLCASSSRASMYADTQYFGPGTRLTVL.

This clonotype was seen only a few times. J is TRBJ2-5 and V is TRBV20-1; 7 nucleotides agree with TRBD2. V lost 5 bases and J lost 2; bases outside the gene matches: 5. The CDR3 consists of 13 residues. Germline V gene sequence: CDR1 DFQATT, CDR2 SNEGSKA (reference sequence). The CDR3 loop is CSAPSGIQETQYF. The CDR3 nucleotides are TGCAGTGCTCCGAGCGGGATACAAGAGACCCAGTACTTC.

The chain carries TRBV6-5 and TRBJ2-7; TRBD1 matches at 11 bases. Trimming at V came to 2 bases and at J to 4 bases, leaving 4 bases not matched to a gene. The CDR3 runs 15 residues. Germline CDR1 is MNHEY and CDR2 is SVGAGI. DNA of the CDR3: TGTGCCAGCAGTTACCGGGACAGGGGGACTTACGAGCAGTACTTC. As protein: CASSYRDRGTYEQYF.

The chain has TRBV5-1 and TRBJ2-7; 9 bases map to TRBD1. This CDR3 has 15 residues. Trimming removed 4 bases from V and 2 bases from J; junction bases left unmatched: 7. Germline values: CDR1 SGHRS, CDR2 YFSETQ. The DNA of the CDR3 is TGCGCCAGCAGCCCCACAGGGGGCTTCACCTACGAGCAGTACTTC. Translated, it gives CASSPTGGFTYEQYF.

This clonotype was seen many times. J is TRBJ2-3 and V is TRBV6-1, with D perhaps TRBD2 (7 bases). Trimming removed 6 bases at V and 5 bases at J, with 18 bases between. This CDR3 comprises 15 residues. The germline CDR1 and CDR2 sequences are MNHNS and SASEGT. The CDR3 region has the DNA TGTGCCAGCAGCTCCGGGACGGGGGGCTTAGATACGCAGTATTTT. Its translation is CASSSGTGGLDTQYF.

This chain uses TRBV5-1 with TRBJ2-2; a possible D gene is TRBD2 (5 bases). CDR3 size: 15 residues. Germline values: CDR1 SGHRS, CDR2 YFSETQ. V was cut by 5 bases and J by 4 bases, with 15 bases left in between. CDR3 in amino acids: CASSIISGSTGELFF. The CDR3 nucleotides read TGCGCCAGCAGTATCATCAGCGGTAGCACCGGGGAGCTGTTTTTT.

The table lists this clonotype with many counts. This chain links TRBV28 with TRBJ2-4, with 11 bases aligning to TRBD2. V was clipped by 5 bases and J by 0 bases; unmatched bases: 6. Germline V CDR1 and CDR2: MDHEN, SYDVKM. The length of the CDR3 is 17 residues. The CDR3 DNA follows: TGTGCCAGCAGTGCCTTGACTAGCGGGGTAGCCAAAAACATTCAGTACTTC. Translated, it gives CASSALTSGVAKNIQYF.

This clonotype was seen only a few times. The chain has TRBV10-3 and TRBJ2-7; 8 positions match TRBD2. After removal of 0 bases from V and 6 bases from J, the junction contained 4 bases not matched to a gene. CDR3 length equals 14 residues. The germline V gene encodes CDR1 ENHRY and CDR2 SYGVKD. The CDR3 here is CAISESGLEREQYV. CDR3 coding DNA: TGTGCCATCAGTGAGTCGGGACTAGAACGCGAGCAGTACGTC.

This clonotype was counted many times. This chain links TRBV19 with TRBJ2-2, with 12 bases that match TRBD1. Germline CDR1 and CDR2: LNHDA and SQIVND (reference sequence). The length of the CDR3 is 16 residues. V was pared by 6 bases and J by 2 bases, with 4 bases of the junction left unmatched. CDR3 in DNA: TGTGCCAGTAGGGGACAGGGGGCCTTCAACACCGGGGAGCTGTTTTTT. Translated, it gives CASRGQGAFNTGELFF.

This CDR3 reads CASRPTGLAREQYF. DNA for the CDR3: TGTGCCAGCAGACCGACGGGACTAGCTCGCGAGCAGTACTTC. The gene calls are TRBV7-2 and TRBJ2-7; 9 bases are shared with TRBD2. The CDR3 covers 14 residues. Germline CDR1 is SGHTA and CDR2 is FQGNSA. V dropped 6 bases and J dropped 6; count of bases not matched to a gene: 9. Full variable domain (remainder filled in from reference TRBV7-2 and TRBJ2-7): GAGVSQSPSNKVTEKGKDVELRCDPISGHTALYWYRQSLGQGLEFLIYFQGNSAPDKSGLPSDRFSAERTGGSVSTLTIQRTQQEDSAVYLCASRPTGLAREQYFGPGTRLTVT.

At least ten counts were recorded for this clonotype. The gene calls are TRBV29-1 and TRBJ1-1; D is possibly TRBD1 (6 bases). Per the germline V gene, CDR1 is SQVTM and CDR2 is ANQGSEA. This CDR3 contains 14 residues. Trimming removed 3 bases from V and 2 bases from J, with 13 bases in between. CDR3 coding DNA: TGCAGCGTTGATGGCTGGGACACAAACACTGAAGCTTTCTTT. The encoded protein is CSVDGWDTNTEAFF.